Shown below are 2 T cell receptor beta chains from a single sample sequenced in a study. MiXCR, applied by TCRdb to the 5' RACE reads, yields one record per CDR3 protein. The repertoire holds nearly 55,000 distinct CDR3 sequences, 17% seen once, with around 2.3% in the top ten. The material sequenced was naive CD4+ T cells sorted from blood. The subset is: naive CD4+ T cells, CD4+CD45RA+CD25-. The receptors shown here come from a female donor with breast cancer.

This clonotype was recorded at least ten times. The chain uses TRBV5-1 and TRBJ2-3; no firm D call. V was clipped by 0 bases and J by 0 bases, with 5 bases between them. This CDR3 is built from 14 residues. Looked up from germline, CDR1 is SGHRS and CDR2 is YFSETQ. This chain's CDR3 is CASSLDSSTDTQYF. The DNA of the CDR3 is TGCGCCAGCAGCTTGGATTCCAGCACAGATACGCAGTATTTT.

This clonotype was found a few times. This chain links TRBV20-1 with TRBJ1-5; TRBD1 agrees at 7 bases. V gave up 2 bases and J gave up 4 bases; unmatched junction bases: 11. In germline, CDR1 is DFQATT, CDR2 SNEGSKA (reference sequence). The length of the CDR3 is 16 residues. Written as DNA, the CDR3 is TGCAGTGCTAGACCTCACGACAGGGTCGGAAATCAGCCCCAGCATTTT. Its protein is CSARPHDRVGNQPQHF.